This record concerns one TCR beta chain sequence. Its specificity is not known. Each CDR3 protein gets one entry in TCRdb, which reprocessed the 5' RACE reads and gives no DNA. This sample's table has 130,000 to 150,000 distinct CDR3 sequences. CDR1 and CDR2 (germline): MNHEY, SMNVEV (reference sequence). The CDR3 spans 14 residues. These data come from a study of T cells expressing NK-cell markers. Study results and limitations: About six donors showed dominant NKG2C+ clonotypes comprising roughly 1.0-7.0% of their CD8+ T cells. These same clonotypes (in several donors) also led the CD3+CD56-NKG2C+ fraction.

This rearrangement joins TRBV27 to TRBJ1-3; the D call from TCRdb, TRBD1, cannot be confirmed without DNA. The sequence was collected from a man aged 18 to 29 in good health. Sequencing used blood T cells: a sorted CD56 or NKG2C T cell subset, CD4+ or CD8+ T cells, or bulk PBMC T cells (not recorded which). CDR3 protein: CASSLAAGGNTIYF.